The 3 T cell receptor beta chains below come from one sample, sequenced in a study of cytomegalovirus exposure and HLA in healthy donors. The PCR was carried out with 60 Vbeta primers and 13 Jbeta primers. Clones were sequenced by immunoSEQ multiplex PCR, and TCRdb holds only the in-frame ones, with some missing. The repertoire holds about 100,000 clones, with about 80% as singletons. Sequencing was carried out using PBMCs. The receptors here all came from a man aged 35 to 55 in good health and CMV-seronegative.

This chain connects TRBV19 to TRBJ2-2, with D possibly TRBD2 on 5 matching bases. The CDR3 contains 15 residues. Germline V lookup: CDR1 LNHDA, CDR2 SQIVND (reference sequence). Trimming took off 1 base at V and 3 bases at J, with 9 bases between the two ends. The CDR3 protein is CASSIVTGYTGELFF. CDR3 nucleotide sequence: TGTGCCAGTAGTATAGTGACGGGATACACCGGGGAGCTGTTTTTT. The full variable domain, in which reference TRBV19 and TRBJ2-2 provide the parts outside the CDR3, is DGGITQSPKYLFRKEGQNVTLSCEQNLNHDAMYWYRQDPGQGLRLIYYSQIVNDFQKGDIAEGYSVSREKKESFPLTVTSAQKNPTAFYLCASSIVTGYTGELFFGEGSRLTVL.

The chain links TRBV18 to TRBJ1-1; 9 bases are a match to TRBD1. Per germline, CDR1 KGHSH and CDR2 LQKENI. This CDR3 spans 14 amino acids. V trimming: 3 bases; J trimming: 4 bases; junction bases outside the gene matches: 3. Here the CDR3 reads CASSPQDRGTEAFF. CDR3 sequence (DNA): TGTGCCAGCTCACCTCAGGACAGGGGCACTGAAGCTTTCTTT.

The chain couples TRBV6-5 to TRBJ1-1, with 12 bases identical to TRBD1. The CDR3 length is 14 residues. Trimming took 7 bases from V and 11 from J; bases not matched to a gene: 11. Germline CDR1 reads MNHEY; CDR2 reads SVGAGI. The CDR3 is CASINLGQGADAFF. The CDR3 DNA sequence: TGTGCCAGCATCAATTTGGGACAGGGGGCCGATGCTTTCTTT.